The clone carrying this TCR beta chain was seen many times. The antigen is not known. The CDR3 is 15 residues long. The germline gives CDR1 SGHAT, CDR2 FQNNGV. V lost 4 bases and J 0 bases, leaving 12 bases between the germline ends. Patients having uncontrolled infection, another autoimmune disease, pregnancy or lactation were not included. Drawn at first hyperthyroidism diagnosis, the blood sample preceded any ophthalmopathy symptoms. It was RNA transcripts that yielded the amplified TCR beta CDR3 regions. The HTBI set primed first-round TCR CDR3 RT-PCR. TCRdb reprocessed the multiplex PCR reads via MiXCR and lists one record per CDR3 protein. The sample lists over 700,000 distinct CDR3 sequences; over 15% were seen once. This entry comes from a study of T cells in Graves' hyperthyroidism and ophthalmopathy. Study-wide points: With a median lead of about six months before onset, the model predicted ophthalmopathy.

Sequenced material: blood. The TCR sequence derives from a woman in her forties or fifties with Graves' hyperthyroidism that later progressed to Graves' ophthalmopathy. V is TRBV11-2 and J is TRBJ1-1, with D perhaps TRBD1 (6 bases). The CDR3 region is CASSSGQYMNTEAFF. In nucleotides, the CDR3 is TGTGCCAGCAGCTCAGGACAGTACATGAACACTGAAGCTTTCTTT.